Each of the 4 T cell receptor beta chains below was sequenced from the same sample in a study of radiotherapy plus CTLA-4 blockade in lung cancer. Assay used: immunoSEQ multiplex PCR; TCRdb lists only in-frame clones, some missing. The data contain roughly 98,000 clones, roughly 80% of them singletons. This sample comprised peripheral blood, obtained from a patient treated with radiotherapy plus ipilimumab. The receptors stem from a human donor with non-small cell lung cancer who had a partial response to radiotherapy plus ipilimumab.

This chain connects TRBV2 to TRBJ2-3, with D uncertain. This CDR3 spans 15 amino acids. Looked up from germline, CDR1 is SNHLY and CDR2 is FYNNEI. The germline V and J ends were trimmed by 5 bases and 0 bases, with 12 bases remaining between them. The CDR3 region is CASSQQAHSTDTQYF. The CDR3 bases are TGTGCCAGCAGTCAGCAGGCCCATAGCACAGATACGCAGTATTTT.

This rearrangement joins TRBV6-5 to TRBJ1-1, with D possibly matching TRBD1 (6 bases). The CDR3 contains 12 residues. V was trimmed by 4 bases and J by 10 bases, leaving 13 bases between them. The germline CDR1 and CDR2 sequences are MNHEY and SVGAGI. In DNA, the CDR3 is TGTGCCAGCAGTTTCGCAGGGGAGGGAGCTTTCTTT. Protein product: CASSFAGEGAFF.

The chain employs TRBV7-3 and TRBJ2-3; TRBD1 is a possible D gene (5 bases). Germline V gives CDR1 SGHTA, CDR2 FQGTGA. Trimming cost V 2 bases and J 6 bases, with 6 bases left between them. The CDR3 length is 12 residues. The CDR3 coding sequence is TGTGCCAGCAGCTTATCAGGGGATACGCAGTATTTT. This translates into CASSLSGDTQYF. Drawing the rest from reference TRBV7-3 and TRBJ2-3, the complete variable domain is GAGVSQTPSNKVTEKGKYVELRCDPISGHTALYWYRQSLGQGPEFLIYFQGTGAADDSGLPNDRFFAVRPEGSVSTLKIQRTERGDSAVYLCASSLSGDTQYFGPGTRLTVL.

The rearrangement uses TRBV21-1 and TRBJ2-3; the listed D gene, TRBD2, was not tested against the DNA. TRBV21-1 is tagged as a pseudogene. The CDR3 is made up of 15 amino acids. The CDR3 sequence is CASSPGGGATDTQYF. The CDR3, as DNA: TGTGCCAGCAGCCCTGGGGGAGGAGCCACAGATACGCAGTATTTT.